The next 14 T cell receptor beta chains were all read from a single sample in a study of OX40 agonist ivuxolimab in advanced cancers. The repertoire was sequenced with immunoSEQ multiplex PCR; TCRdb's copy has only in-frame clones and lacks some. The data show fewer than 200,000 clones, 90% to 95% seen once. The source material was CD4+ or CD8+ T cells sorted from blood, sampled in a trial of the OX40 agonist ivuxolimab. These receptors were taken from an adult with an advanced solid tumor such as melanoma, head and neck, liver or kidney cancer.

The chain uses TRBV5-6 and TRBJ2-7; 15 bases match TRBD2. V gave up 3 bases and J gave up 2 bases; unmatched junction bases: 6. Germline assignment: CDR1 SGHDT and CDR2 YYEEEE. CDR3 size: 17 residues. The CDR3 here is CASSSGTSGGRAYEQYF. In nucleotides, the CDR3 is TGTGCCAGCAGCTCCGGGACTAGCGGGGGGAGGGCCTACGAGCAGTACTTC.

This chain uses TRBV18 with TRBJ2-1; D perhaps matches TRBD1 (5 bases). Germline V gives CDR1 KGHSH, CDR2 LQKENI. The CDR3 runs to 13 residues. V was cut by 6 bases and J by 1 base, with 7 bases left in between. The CDR3 sequence: CASSPGSYNEQFF. The CDR3 DNA reads as TGTGCCAGCTCTCCAGGGTCCTACAATGAGCAGTTCTTC.

The gene calls are TRBV20-1 and TRBJ1-1; D remains ambiguous. The CDR3 covers 11 residues. The V gene's germline CDR1 is DFQATT and CDR2 SNEGSKA (reference sequence). V lost 3 bases to trimming and J lost 8 bases, with 10 bases between them. DNA for the CDR3: TGCAGTGCTAGTAAGGGCGACGAAGCTTTCTTT. Its translation is CSASKGDEAFF.

This clone was detected a few times. V is TRBV12-5 and J is TRBJ1-2, with TRBD1 matching 8 bases. The length of the CDR3 is 14 residues. Trimming took 2 bases from V and 8 from J; bases not matched to a gene: 7. Germline V gene sequence: CDR1 LGHNT, CDR2 FRNRAP. The CDR3: CASGLSGQGGGYTF. As DNA, the CDR3 is TGTGCTAGTGGTTTGAGCGGACAGGGCGGCGGCTACACCTTC.

This clone was counted once. The chain uses TRBV6-5 and TRBJ1-5; TRBD1 agrees at 9 bases. Per germline, CDR1 MNHEY and CDR2 SVGAGI. The CDR3 is 16 residues long. Germline trimming cut 0 bases from V and 6 bases from J; bases unmatched to any gene: 6. The CDR3 sequence is CASSYSRQGGLQPQHF. In DNA form, the CDR3 reads TGTGCCAGCAGTTACTCGAGACAGGGGGGCCTTCAGCCCCAGCATTTT.

This chain joins TRBV7-3 and TRBJ1-1, with D possibly TRBD1 on 5 matching bases. The length of the CDR3 is 14 residues. Germline CDR1 and CDR2: SGHTA and FQGTGA. V was pared by 0 bases and J by 6 bases, with 11 bases between. CDR3 region: CASSLTGARAEAFF. The CDR3 DNA follows: TGTGCCAGCAGCTTAACGGGCGCCAGGGCTGAAGCTTTCTTT.

The gene calls are TRBV6-5 and TRBJ1-2; D is uncertain. V lost 3 bases and J lost 4, with 12 bases in between. Germline V CDR1 and CDR2: MNHEY, SVGAGI. This CDR3 has 14 amino acids. CDR3 sequence reads: CASSYSGYSYGYTF. In DNA, the CDR3 is TGTGCCAGCAGTTATAGTGGTTACAGCTATGGCTACACCTTC.

V and J are TRBV7-6 and TRBJ2-5, with TRBD2 as a possible D gene (5 bases). The V and J ends lost 5 bases and 2 bases respectively, with 18 bases between them. Germline-derived CDR1 and CDR2 are SGHVS and FNYEAQ. CDR3 length equals 16 residues. For the CDR3, the DNA is TGTGCCAGCAGCACGGTGGATCGGGGAATTCAAGAGACCCAGTACTTC. This encodes CASSTVDRGIQETQYF. Full variable domain (remainder filled in from reference TRBV7-6 and TRBJ2-5): GAGVSQSPRYKVTKRGQDVALRCDPISGHVSLYWYRQALGQGPEFLTYFNYEAQQDKSGLPNDRFSAERPEGSISTLTIQRTEQRDSAMYRCASSTVDRGIQETQYFGPGTRLLVL.

Regarding this clone: The junction does not match germline at one end; this may be a read error. The chain joins TRBV9 to TRBJ2-7, with 16 bases aligning to TRBD2. The CDR3 sequence is 14 residues long. The germline CDR1 and CDR2 sequences are SGDLS and YYNGEE. CDR3 nucleotides: TGTGCCAGCAGCGGGGGGACTAGCGGGAGGGCTTTGGGCTTC. This gives the protein CASSGGTSGRALGF.

The chain links TRBV7-9 to TRBJ2-1; D is ambiguous. Germline lookup yields CDR1 SEHNR and CDR2 FQNEAQ (reference sequence). CDR3 length: 14 amino acids. V was cut by 2 bases and J by 3 bases, with 8 bases left in between. CDR3 DNA: TGTGCCAGCAGCTTATGGCAGATCTACAATGAGCAGTTCTTC. This codes for CASSLWQIYNEQFF.

The chain combines TRBV5-5 with TRBJ2-3, with 12 bases lining up with TRBD2. With V trimmed by 0 bases and J by 0 bases, 5 bases remained unmatched. Germline-derived CDR1 and CDR2 are SGHKS and YYEKEE (reference sequence). This CDR3 comprises 18 residues. The CDR3 DNA follows: TGTGCCAGCAGCTTGGGACTAGCGGGAGATGCTAGCACAGATACGCAGTATTTT. Its translation is CASSLGLAGDASTDTQYF.

This chain uses TRBV11-2 with TRBJ2-4, with TRBD1 as a possible D gene (6 bases). The V gene's germline CDR1 is SGHAT and CDR2 FQNNGV. Trimming took off 5 bases at V and 7 bases at J, with 21 bases between the two ends. This CDR3 spans 16 amino acids. The CDR3 is CASSLGTSYTGNIQYF. CDR3 DNA: TGTGCCAGCAGCCTTGGGACATCTTACACGGGGAACATTCAGTACTTC.

The rearrangement joins TRBV6-5 to TRBJ1-3; no clear D gene. Germline-derived CDR1 and CDR2 are MNHEY and SVGAGI. The CDR3 sequence is 14 residues long. V was pared by 6 bases and J by 2 bases, with 11 bases between. CDR3 in amino acids: CASSSWVTGNTIYF. CDR3 in DNA: TGTGCCAGCAGCTCCTGGGTGACTGGAAACACCATATATTTT.

This chain connects TRBV6-5 to TRBJ2-7; TRBD1 matches 10 bases. Per germline, CDR1 MNHEY and CDR2 SVGAGI. V was pared by 6 bases and J by 10 bases, with 12 bases of the junction left unmatched. CDR3 length: 14 amino acids. CDR3 sequence reads: CASRNRDRGPHQYF. Written as DNA, the CDR3 is TGTGCCAGCAGAAACCGGGACAGGGGTCCCCACCAGTACTTC.